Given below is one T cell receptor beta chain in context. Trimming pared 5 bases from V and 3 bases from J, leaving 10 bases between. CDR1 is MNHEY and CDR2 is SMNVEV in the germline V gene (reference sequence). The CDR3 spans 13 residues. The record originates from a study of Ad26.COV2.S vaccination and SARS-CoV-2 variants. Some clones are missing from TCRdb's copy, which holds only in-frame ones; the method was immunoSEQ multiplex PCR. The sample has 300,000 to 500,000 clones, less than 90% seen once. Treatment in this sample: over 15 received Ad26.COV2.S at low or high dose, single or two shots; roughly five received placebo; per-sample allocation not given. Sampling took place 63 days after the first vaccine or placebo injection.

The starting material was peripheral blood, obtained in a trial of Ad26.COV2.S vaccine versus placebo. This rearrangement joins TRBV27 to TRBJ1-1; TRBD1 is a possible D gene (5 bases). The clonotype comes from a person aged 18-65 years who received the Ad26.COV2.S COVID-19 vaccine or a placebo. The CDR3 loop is CASSIGGDTEAFF. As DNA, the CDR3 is TGTGCCAGCAGTATAGGAGGGGACACTGAAGCTTTCTTT.